The 15 T cell receptor beta chains reported below all come from one sample, sequenced in a study of a mutant IDH1 vaccine in newly diagnosed glioma (dated by TCRdb to about 2021). Library creation used the immunoSEQ multiplex PCR assay. TCRdb retrieved this table from immuneACCESS and kept in-frame rearrangements only. Not all clones are present; in checked studies, unresolved V genes account for under half, and no reason is known for the remainder. For this sample the table gives 70,000 to 100,000 clones, of which about 91% were detected only once. The leading ten clones occupy about 0.61% of the sample. Their antigens are not known. The time point label here, explained by the study, means: week 5, during vaccination. Each vaccine dose, consisting of 300 ug of a 20-mer mutant IDH1 peptide in Montanide, was administered subcutaneously with topical imiquimod. The sequences come from PBMCs, collected from a glioma patient whose treatment included an IDH1 peptide vaccine. These TCRs come from a woman between 50 and 59 years old with glioma.

V usage is TRBV2 and J usage is TRBJ1-5; TRBD1 matches at 8 bases. The CDR3 sequence is 15 residues long. The J segment lost 1 base and the V segment lost 6 bases, leaving 5 bases of the junction unmatched. Germline CDR1 SNHLY, CDR2 FYNNEI. CDR3 bases: TGTGCCAGCAGCGCCGGACAGGGAAGCAATCAGCCCCAGCATTTT. Translated, it gives CASSAGQGSNQPQHF.

The chain is built from TRBV29-1 and TRBJ2-2, with a weak D call TRBD1 (6 bases). Looked up from germline, CDR1 is SQVTM and CDR2 is ANQGSEA. CDR3 length: 13 amino acids. V lost 5 bases and J 5 bases, leaving 12 bases between the germline ends. In DNA form, the CDR3 reads TGCAGCGTTCCTTCGGACAGAACCGGGGAGCTGTTTTTT. Protein sequence: CSVPSDRTGELFF.

This chain joins TRBV5-1 and TRBJ2-5; D gene ambiguous. The J call may not be correct, given that the DNA end is closer to TRBJ2-7. Germline V CDR1 and CDR2: SGHRS, YFSETQ. CDR3 length: 14 residues. The CDR3 bases are TGCGCCAGCAGCTTGGCGGCAGGAACCTACGAGCAGTACTTC. Amino acids: CASSLAAGTYEQYF.

A single count supports this clone. The genes are TRBV7-3 and TRBJ1-1; 8 bases are shared with TRBD1. Germline trimming cut 5 bases from V and 4 bases from J; bases unmatched to any gene: 3. Germline V gene data show CDR1 as SGHTA and CDR2 as FQGTGA. This CDR3 is built from 13 residues. CDR3 DNA sequence: TGTGCCAGCAGCGCCGACAGGGGCACTGAAGCTTTCTTT. It yields the protein CASSADRGTEAFF.

The V and J genes are TRBV19 and TRBJ1-3; D uncertain. V lost 1 base and J lost 0, with 7 bases in between. This CDR3 has 15 amino acids. Germline V gene data show CDR1 as LNHDA and CDR2 as SQIVND (reference sequence). CDR3 nucleotides: TGTGCCAGTAGTATAGTACAAAACTCTGGAAACACCATATATTTT. It encodes CASSIVQNSGNTIYF.

V is TRBV5-1 and J is TRBJ2-6; D not resolved. The ends were cut back, 3 bases at V and 4 bases at J, with 11 bases in the middle. The V gene's germline CDR1 is SGHRS and CDR2 YFSETQ. This CDR3 region has 15 residues. The chain's CDR3 is CASSSPSAGANVLTF. The CDR3, as DNA: TGCGCCAGCAGCTCGCCCAGTGCCGGGGCCAACGTCCTGACTTTC.

The chain uses TRBV19 and TRBJ1-1; a weak D match, TRBD1 (6 bases). Germline V gene sequence: CDR1 LNHDA, CDR2 SQIVND (reference sequence). Trimming removed 3 bases at V and 4 bases at J, with 18 bases between. The CDR3 runs to 16 residues. This chain's CDR3 is CASSMSGAGWTTEAFF. CDR3 coding DNA: TGTGCCAGTAGTATGTCGGGGGCTGGGTGGACCACTGAAGCTTTCTTT.

The chain carries TRBV6-5 and TRBJ1-4; no definite D call. This CDR3 has 15 amino acids. The germline CDR1 and CDR2 sequences are MNHEY and SVGAGI. V lost 8 bases to trimming and J lost 0 bases, with 13 bases between them. In DNA form, the CDR3 reads TGTGCCAGCCGTTTGGGAGAGACAACTAATGAAAAACTGTTTTTT. Amino acid sequence: CASRLGETTNEKLFF.

This clone was counted once. The chain joins TRBV2 to TRBJ2-5, with 9 bases fitting TRBD1. J was trimmed by 1 base and V by 6 bases; bases with no gene match: 6. Germline CDR1 and CDR2: SNHLY and FYNNEI. CDR3 length equals 15 residues. This chain's CDR3 is CASRPGQGPQETQYF. The CDR3 DNA follows: TGTGCCAGCAGACCGGGACAGGGTCCCCAAGAGACCCAGTACTTC.

The V and J genes are TRBV19 and TRBJ2-5; D may correspond to TRBD1 or TRBD2 (5 bases each). The V and J ends lost 5 bases and 4 bases respectively, with 14 bases between them. Germline V lookup: CDR1 LNHDA, CDR2 SQIVND (reference sequence). The CDR3 consists of 14 residues. The CDR3 sequence is CASSVGTDLETQYF. DNA of the CDR3: TGTGCCAGTAGTGTCGGGACGGATTTAGAGACCCAGTACTTC.

Only one count was recorded for this clone. The V and J genes are TRBV4-1 and TRBJ2-4; no firm D call. The V gene's germline CDR1 is MGHRA and CDR2 YSYEKL. The ends were cut back, 0 bases at V and 3 bases at J, with 9 bases in the middle. The CDR3 is made up of 15 amino acids. The CDR3 DNA follows: TGCGCCAGCAGCCAAGAAGGACGGAACAAAAACATTCAGTACTTC. It specifies CASSQEGRNKNIQYF.

This chain joins TRBV29-1 and TRBJ2-5, with 8 bases identical to TRBD1. The DNA end is more similar to TRBJ2-7, so the J call may be wrong. CDR1 SQVTM and CDR2 ANQGSEA come from the germline V gene. CDR3 length equals 13 residues. CDR3 sequence (DNA): TGCAGCGCCTTAGGACAGGGAAGCTACGAGCAGTACTTC. It yields the protein CSALGQGSYEQYF.

The V gene is TRBV7-3, the J gene TRBJ2-7; D is possibly TRBD2 (6 bases). The germline gives CDR1 SGHTA, CDR2 FQGTGA. This CDR3 is 14 amino acids long. V was cut by 5 bases and J by 4 bases, with 15 bases left in between. The CDR3 DNA reads as TGTGCCAGCAGCCTAAGCGGGCAGGGATACGAGCAGTACTTC. It encodes CASSLSGQGYEQYF.

The gene calls are TRBV5-6 and TRBJ1-2, with TRBD1 as a possible D gene (5 bases). The CDR3 has 11 residues. V lost 5 bases and J 9 bases, leaving 11 bases between the germline ends. CDR1 is SGHDT and CDR2 is YYEEEE in the germline V gene. The chain's CDR3 is CASSLQVSYTF. DNA for the CDR3: TGTGCCAGCAGTTTACAGGTCAGCTACACCTTC.

This sequence joins TRBV5-6 and TRBJ2-5; 13 bases are a match to TRBD2. The DNA end is a closer match to TRBJ2-7, so the J assignment may be wrong. This CDR3 region has 15 residues. CDR1 is SGHDT and CDR2 is YYEEEE in the germline V gene. In DNA, the CDR3 is TGTGCCAGCAGCATTGGGACTAGCGGGATCTACGAGCAGTACTTC. Its translation is CASSIGTSGIYEQYF.